This is a list of T cell receptor beta chains from one sample in a study of blood T cells in healthy people across ages. TCRdb used MiXCR to reprocess the 5' RACE reads, holding one entry per CDR3 protein. The sample includes about 640,000 distinct CDR3 sequences, under 65% seen only once; the top ten take 30% to 40%. Sequencing was carried out using blood. The receptor set was obtained from a man between 60 and 75 years old in good health. CDR3s include the opening cysteine and the closing phenylalanine or tryptophan. A D gene is named only where the DNA matches it firmly. A row's size may be missing; if present it is once, few, many or a size class.

j_call: TRBJ2-1; d_call: TRBD1; clone_size: few; v_call: TRBV18; cdr3_nt: TGTGCCAGCTCACTACCGCCGGGACAGAGTTATGAGCAGTTCTTC; cdr3_aa: CASSLPPGQSYEQFF
j_call: TRBJ2-2; d_call: NA; clone_size: once; v_call: TRBV6-6; cdr3_nt: TGTGCCAGCGAGACCGGGACAGGGGAGCTGTTTTTT; cdr3_aa: CASETGTGELFF
j_call: TRBJ1-5; d_call: TRBD1; clone_size: few; v_call: TRBV29-1; cdr3_nt: TGCAGCGTTGGGGGACAGAATCAGCCCCAGCATTTT; cdr3_aa: CSVGGQNQPQHF
j_call: TRBJ2-5; d_call: TRBD1; clone_size: NA; v_call: TRBV5-6; cdr3_nt: TGTGCCAGCAGCCTTTCGACAGGGGCCAACCAAGAGACCCAGTACTTC; cdr3_aa: CASSLSTGANQETQYF
j_call: TRBJ2-5; d_call: TRBD2; clone_size: NA; v_call: TRBV6-1; cdr3_nt: TGTGTCAGCAGACGTTCTAGCGGGGGAGCACAGGAGACCCAGTACTTC; cdr3_aa: CVSRRSSGGAQETQYF
j_call: TRBJ2-7; d_call: TRBD1; clone_size: NA; v_call: TRBV7-9; cdr3_nt: TGTGCCAGCAGCTTCGGATCGGGACAGGGAAGCAACGAGCAGTACTTC; cdr3_aa: CASSFGSGQGSNEQYF
j_call: TRBJ2-1; d_call: TRBD1; clone_size: NA; v_call: TRBV7-6; cdr3_nt: TGTGCCAGCAGCTTACGGATGGGGGACAGGGTCGATGAGCAGTTCTTC; cdr3_aa: CASSLRMGDRVDEQFF
j_call: TRBJ2-2; d_call: TRBD1; clone_size: NA; v_call: TRBV3-1; cdr3_nt: TGTGCCAGCAGCTATCCTAGGGGACAGGGGAACACCGGGGAGCTGTTTTTT; cdr3_aa: CASSYPRGQGNTGELFF
j_call: TRBJ2-3; d_call: TRBD1; clone_size: NA; v_call: TRBV20-1; cdr3_nt: TGCAGTGCTAACCCGGGACAGGGGGCTATCCATACGCAGTATTTT; cdr3_aa: CSANPGQGAIHTQYF
j_call: TRBJ2-7; d_call: TRBD2; clone_size: once; v_call: TRBV27; cdr3_nt: TGTGCCAGCAGTATTTTACTAGCGGGGGGATACAATGAGCAGTACTTC; cdr3_aa: CASSILLAGGYNEQYF
j_call: TRBJ2-3; d_call: TRBD2; clone_size: NA; v_call: TRBV7-2; cdr3_nt: TGTGCCAGCAGCTCACGCGGACTAGCGGGGGGGCTGGGTACGCAGTATTTT; cdr3_aa: CASSSRGLAGGLGTQYF
j_call: TRBJ2-1; d_call: TRBD2; clone_size: NA; v_call: TRBV4-2; cdr3_nt: TGTGCCAGCAGCCAATTCAGCGGGGGGGCCGCTCCCTACAATGAGCAGTTCTTC; cdr3_aa: CASSQFSGGAAPYNEQFF
j_call: TRBJ1-2; d_call: NA; clone_size: NA; v_call: TRBV7-2; cdr3_nt: TGTGCCAGCAGTCTACAGGCCCCTAATGGCTACACCTTC; cdr3_aa: CASSLQAPNGYTF
j_call: TRBJ2-7; d_call: TRBD1; clone_size: NA; v_call: TRBV29-1; cdr3_nt: TGCAGCGTTGAAGAGGGACAGGCTTACTTCTCCTACGAGCAGTACTTC; cdr3_aa: CSVEEGQAYFSYEQYF
j_call: TRBJ2-2; d_call: NA; clone_size: NA; v_call: TRBV4-1; cdr3_nt: TGCGCCAGCAGCCAAGACCGACTAGGAACCGGGGAGCTGTTTTTT; cdr3_aa: CASSQDRLGTGELFF
j_call: TRBJ2-7; d_call: NA; clone_size: NA; v_call: TRBV4-2; cdr3_nt: TGTGCCAGCAGCCAAGAGGGAGTCGGAGGGACCTACGAGCAGTACTTC; cdr3_aa: CASSQEGVGGTYEQYF
j_call: TRBJ2-7; d_call: NA; clone_size: NA; v_call: TRBV7-2; cdr3_nt: TGTGCCAGCACCAATCGACAAAACTACGAGCAGTACTTC; cdr3_aa: CASTNRQNYEQYF
j_call: TRBJ2-1; d_call: NA; clone_size: once; v_call: TRBV20-1; cdr3_nt: TGCAGTGCTGGGGGCCTAGCGGTTCGGGAGCAGTTCTTC; cdr3_aa: CSAGGLAVREQFF
j_call: TRBJ2-7; d_call: TRBD2; clone_size: NA; v_call: TRBV2; cdr3_nt: TGTGCCAGCAGTTCCTCTAGCGGGGGATCTTCGCACGAGCAGTACTTC; cdr3_aa: CASSSSSGGSSHEQYF
j_call: TRBJ2-7; d_call: TRBD2; clone_size: NA; v_call: TRBV5-8; cdr3_nt: TGTGCCAGCAGCTTGAACTTAAGCCCGGGACTAGCGGACTCCTACGAGCAGTACTTC; cdr3_aa: CASSLNLSPGLADSYEQYF
j_call: TRBJ1-2; d_call: TRBD1; clone_size: NA; v_call: TRBV6-5; cdr3_nt: TGTGCCAGCAGTCGCCAACAGGGGAGCTCCTATGGCTACACCTTC; cdr3_aa: CASSRQQGSSYGYTF
j_call: TRBJ2-3; d_call: NA; clone_size: NA; v_call: TRBV4-1; cdr3_nt: TGCGCCAGCAGCCAAGAAACTAGGGGCACAGATACGCAGTATTTT; cdr3_aa: CASSQETRGTDTQYF
j_call: TRBJ1-2; d_call: NA; clone_size: few; v_call: TRBV12-3/TRBV12-4; cdr3_nt: TGTGCCAGCAGTTTAGAGCCGAGGAGGTATGGCTACACCTTC; cdr3_aa: CASSLEPRRYGYTF
j_call: TRBJ2-1; d_call: NA; clone_size: NA; v_call: TRBV6-5; cdr3_nt: TGTGCCAGCAGTTACGTCCAGACCTACAATGAGCAGTTCTTC; cdr3_aa: CASSYVQTYNEQFF
j_call: TRBJ2-3; d_call: NA; clone_size: NA; v_call: TRBV12-5; cdr3_nt: TGTGCTAGTGGTGCGGGTCTCTACACAGATACGCAGTATTTT; cdr3_aa: CASGAGLYTDTQYF
j_call: TRBJ2-5; d_call: NA; clone_size: NA; v_call: TRBV7-2; cdr3_nt: TGTGCCAGCAGCTTCCCAGGGGGGGCCCATGAGACCCAGTACTTC; cdr3_aa: CASSFPGGAHETQYF
j_call: TRBJ2-5; d_call: TRBD2; clone_size: NA; v_call: TRBV7-2; cdr3_nt: TGTGCCAGCAGCTTAGTAGCGGGGGTATTCAATGAGCAGTACTTC; cdr3_aa: CASSLVAGVFNEQYF
j_call: TRBJ1-6; d_call: NA; clone_size: many; v_call: TRBV4-2; cdr3_nt: TGTGCCAGCAGCCAAAGTTCCGGGGGGGGGGCCCTCCACTTT; cdr3_aa: CASSQSSGGGALHF
j_call: TRBJ2-1; d_call: NA; clone_size: NA; v_call: TRBV12-3/TRBV12-4; cdr3_nt: TGTGCCAGCATGGGGACCACCAGGTACAATGAGCAGTTCTTC; cdr3_aa: CASMGTTRYNEQFF
j_call: TRBJ2-6; d_call: NA; clone_size: NA; v_call: TRBV7-8; cdr3_nt: TGTGCCAGCAGCTTAGCCCAGGGCCTGGACGGGGCCAACGTCCTGACTTTC; cdr3_aa: CASSLAQGLDGANVLTF
j_call: TRBJ2-7; d_call: TRBD2; clone_size: few; v_call: TRBV3-1; cdr3_nt: TGTGCCAGCAGCCAGAGCGGGGGCCCCTACGAGCAGTACTTC; cdr3_aa: CASSQSGGPYEQYF
j_call: TRBJ2-4; d_call: NA; clone_size: NA; v_call: TRBV6-5; cdr3_nt: TGTGCCACTAAGGGGCCGGGGAAAAACATTCAGTACTTC; cdr3_aa: CATKGPGKNIQYF
j_call: TRBJ1-3; d_call: NA; clone_size: NA; v_call: TRBV6-1; cdr3_nt: TGTGCCAGCAGGGCCAGAAGCTCTGGAAACACCATATATTTT; cdr3_aa: CASRARSSGNTIYF
j_call: TRBJ2-7; d_call: TRBD1; clone_size: NA; v_call: TRBV29-1; cdr3_nt: TGCAGCGTTACCGGGACAGGGGGGGCCTACGAGCAGTACTTC; cdr3_aa: CSVTGTGGAYEQYF
j_call: TRBJ2-5; d_call: NA; clone_size: NA; v_call: TRBV18; cdr3_nt: TGTGCCAGCTCACCCCTCAGGGAAGCGGAGACCCAGTACTTC; cdr3_aa: CASSPLREAETQYF
j_call: TRBJ2-3; d_call: TRBD2; clone_size: NA; v_call: TRBV11-1; cdr3_nt: TGTGCCAGCACCTCGGGCCGACTAGCTCCGGATACGCAGTATTTT; cdr3_aa: CASTSGRLAPDTQYF
j_call: TRBJ2-7; d_call: NA; clone_size: NA; v_call: TRBV7-8; cdr3_nt: TGTGCCAGCAGCTTAGCGGGTGGGCACGAGCAGTACTTC; cdr3_aa: CASSLAGGHEQYF